The following is a T cell receptor (beta chain) sequence with its context. The antigen is undetermined. This entry belongs to a study of T cell responses to AZD1222 COVID-19 vaccine. The table came from immunoSEQ multiplex PCR; TCRdb's copy has only in-frame clones and leaves some out. The top ten clones hold around 3.3% of a sample with approximately 99,000 clones, around 90% of them seen once. Study-wide results and limits: It was only after the peak T cell response that any repertoires were sampled. Spike was spanned by vaccine-associated CD4 TCRs, which were dominant at 160-218 and 743-854. Donors were mostly white British, more females; clonal diversity possibly underestimated. When two AZD1222 doses had been given, Spike-specific TCR breadth and depth rose.

This specimen was peripheral blood, taken on day 0 of MenACWY control vaccination. The sequence was obtained from an adult in good health.

CDR3 in DNA: TGCGCCAGCAGCCAGGGTTCTGGAAACACCATATATTTT. This sequence encodes CASSQGSGNTIYF. V is TRBV4-3 and J is TRBJ1-3, with no clear D. From germline, CDR1 is LGHNA and CDR2 YSLEER. The CDR3 spans 13 residues. V lost 3 bases, J lost 1 base, and 4 bases lay in between.